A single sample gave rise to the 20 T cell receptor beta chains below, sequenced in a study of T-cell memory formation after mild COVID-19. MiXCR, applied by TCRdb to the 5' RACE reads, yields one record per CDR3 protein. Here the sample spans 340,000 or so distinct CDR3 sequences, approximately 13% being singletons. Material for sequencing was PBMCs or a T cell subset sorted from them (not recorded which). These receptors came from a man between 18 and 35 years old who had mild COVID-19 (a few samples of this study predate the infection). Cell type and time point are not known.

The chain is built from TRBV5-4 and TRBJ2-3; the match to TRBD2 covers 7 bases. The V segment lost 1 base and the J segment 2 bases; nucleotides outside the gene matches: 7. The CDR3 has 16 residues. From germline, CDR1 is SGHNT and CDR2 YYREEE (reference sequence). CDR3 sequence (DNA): TGTGCCAGCAGCTTGTGGCTAGCGGACTCCACAGATACGCAGTATTTT. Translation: CASSLWLADSTDTQYF.

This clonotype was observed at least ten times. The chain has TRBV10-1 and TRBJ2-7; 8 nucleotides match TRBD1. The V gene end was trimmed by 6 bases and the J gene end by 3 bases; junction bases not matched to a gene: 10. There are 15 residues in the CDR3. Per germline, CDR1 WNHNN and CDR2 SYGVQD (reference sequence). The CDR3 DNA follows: TGCGCCAGCAGCCCCACCGGACAGGGATACTACGAGCAGTACTTC. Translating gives CASSPTGQGYYEQYF.

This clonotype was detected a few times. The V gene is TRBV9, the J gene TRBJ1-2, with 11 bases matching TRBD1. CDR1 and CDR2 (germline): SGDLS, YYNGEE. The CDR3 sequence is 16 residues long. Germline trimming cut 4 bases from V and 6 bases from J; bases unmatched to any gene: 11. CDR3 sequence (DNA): TGTGCCAGCAGCCCCAAGGCCGGGACAGGGGGAGATGGCTACACCTTC. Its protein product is CASSPKAGTGGDGYTF.

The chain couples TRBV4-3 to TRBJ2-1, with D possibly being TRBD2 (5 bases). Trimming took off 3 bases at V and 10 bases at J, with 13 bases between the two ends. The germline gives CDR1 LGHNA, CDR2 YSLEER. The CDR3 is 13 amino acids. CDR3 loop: CASSHRGGREQFF. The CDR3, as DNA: TGCGCCAGCAGCCACCGGGGTGGTAGGGAGCAGTTCTTC.

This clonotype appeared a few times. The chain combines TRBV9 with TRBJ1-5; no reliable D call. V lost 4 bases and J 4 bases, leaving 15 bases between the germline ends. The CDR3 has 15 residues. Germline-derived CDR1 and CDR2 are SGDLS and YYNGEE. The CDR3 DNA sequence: TGTGCCAGCAGCCCACGACGCGATTTGAATCAGCCCCAGCATTTT. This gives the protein CASSPRRDLNQPQHF.

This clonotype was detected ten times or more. This CDR3 is CATSKGYNEQFF. The CDR3 DNA reads as TGTGCCACCAGCAAGGGGTACAATGAGCAGTTCTTC. The chain links TRBV15 to TRBJ2-1, with D perhaps matching TRBD1 (5 bases). Trimming removed 4 bases from V and 4 bases from J, with 5 bases in between. The CDR3 runs to 12 residues. Germline V gene lookup returns CDR1 LNHNV and CDR2 YYDKDF (reference sequence).

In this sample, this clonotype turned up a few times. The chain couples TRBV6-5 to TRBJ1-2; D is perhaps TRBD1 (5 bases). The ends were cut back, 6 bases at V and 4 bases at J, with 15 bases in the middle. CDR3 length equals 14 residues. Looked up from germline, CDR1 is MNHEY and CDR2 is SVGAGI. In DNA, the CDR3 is TGTGCCAGCAGACTGTTTCAGGGAGGCTATGGCTACACCTTC. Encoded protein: CASRLFQGGYGYTF.

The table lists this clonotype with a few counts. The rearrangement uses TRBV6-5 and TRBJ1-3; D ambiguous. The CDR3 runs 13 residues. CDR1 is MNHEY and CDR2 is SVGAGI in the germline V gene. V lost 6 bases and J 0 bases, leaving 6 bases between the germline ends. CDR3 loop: CASRADSGNTIYF. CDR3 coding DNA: TGTGCCAGCAGGGCAGACTCTGGAAACACCATATATTTT.

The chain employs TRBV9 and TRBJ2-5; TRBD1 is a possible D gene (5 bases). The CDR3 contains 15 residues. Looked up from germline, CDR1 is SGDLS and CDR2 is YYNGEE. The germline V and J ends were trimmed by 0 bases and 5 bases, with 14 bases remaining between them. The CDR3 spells CASSVASSRAETQYF. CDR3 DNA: TGTGCCAGCAGCGTAGCCTCAAGCAGGGCGGAGACCCAGTACTTC.

The CDR3 region has the DNA TGTGCCAGCAGCCGGGACTCCCAGGGAACGCAGTATTTT. It translates to CASSRDSQGTQYF. The chain recombines TRBV7-2 with TRBJ2-3; D is possibly TRBD2 (6 bases). With 5 bases removed from V and 9 bases from J, the gap between germline ends came to 15 bases. CDR3 length: 13 residues. Germline V gene data show CDR1 as SGHTA and CDR2 as FQGNSA.

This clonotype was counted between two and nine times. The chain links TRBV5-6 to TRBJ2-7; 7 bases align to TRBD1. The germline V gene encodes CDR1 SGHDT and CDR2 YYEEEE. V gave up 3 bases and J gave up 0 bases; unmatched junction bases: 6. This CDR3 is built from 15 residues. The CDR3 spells CASSSTGESSYEQYV. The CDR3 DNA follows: TGTGCCAGCAGCTCAACAGGGGAGAGCTCCTACGAGCAGTACGTC.

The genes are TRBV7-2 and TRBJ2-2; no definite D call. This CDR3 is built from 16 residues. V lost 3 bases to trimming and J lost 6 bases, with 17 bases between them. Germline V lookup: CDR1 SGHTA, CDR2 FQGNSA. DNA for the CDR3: TGTGCCAGCAGCTTCGACCTGAGGTTAGGTGCCGGGGAGCTGTTTTTT. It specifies CASSFDLRLGAGELFF.

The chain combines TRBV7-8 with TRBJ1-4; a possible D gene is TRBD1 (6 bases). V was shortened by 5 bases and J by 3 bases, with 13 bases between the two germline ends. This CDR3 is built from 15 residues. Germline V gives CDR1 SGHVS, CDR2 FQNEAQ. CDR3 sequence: CASSLPGGSNEKLFF. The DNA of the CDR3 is TGTGCCAGCAGCCTTCCTGGGGGCTCTAATGAAAAACTGTTTTTT.

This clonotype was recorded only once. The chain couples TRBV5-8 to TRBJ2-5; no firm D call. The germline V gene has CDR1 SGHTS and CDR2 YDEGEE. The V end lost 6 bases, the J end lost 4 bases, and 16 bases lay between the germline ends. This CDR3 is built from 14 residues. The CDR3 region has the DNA TGTGCCAGCAACCCGATACAAGGCGGAGAGACCCAGTACTTC. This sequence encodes CASNPIQGGETQYF.

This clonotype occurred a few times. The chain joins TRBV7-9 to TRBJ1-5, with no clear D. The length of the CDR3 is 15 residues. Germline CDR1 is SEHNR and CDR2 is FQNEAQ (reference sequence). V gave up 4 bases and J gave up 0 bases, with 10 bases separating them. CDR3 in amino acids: CASSSATDSNQPQHF. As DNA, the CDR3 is TGTGCCAGCAGCTCCGCCACCGATAGCAATCAGCCCCAGCATTTT.

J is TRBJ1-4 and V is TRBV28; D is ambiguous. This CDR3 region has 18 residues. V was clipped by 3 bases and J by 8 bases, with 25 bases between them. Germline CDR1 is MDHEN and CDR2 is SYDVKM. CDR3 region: CASSFSDLKGSSGEKLFF. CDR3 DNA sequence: TGTGCCAGCAGTTTTTCCGACCTCAAGGGTTCTTCTGGCGAAAAACTGTTTTTT.

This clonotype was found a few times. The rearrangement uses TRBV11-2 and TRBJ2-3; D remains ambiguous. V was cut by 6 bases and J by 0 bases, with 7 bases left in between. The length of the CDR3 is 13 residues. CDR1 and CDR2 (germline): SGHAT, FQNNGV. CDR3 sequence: CASRALSTDTQYF. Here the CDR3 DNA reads TGTGCCAGCAGAGCGCTTAGCACAGATACGCAGTATTTT.

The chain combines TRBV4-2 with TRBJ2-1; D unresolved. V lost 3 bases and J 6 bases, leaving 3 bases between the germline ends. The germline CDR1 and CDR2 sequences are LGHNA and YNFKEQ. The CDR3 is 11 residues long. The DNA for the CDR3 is TGTGCCAGCAGCCAGGCCAATGAGCAGTTCTTC. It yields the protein CASSQANEQFF.

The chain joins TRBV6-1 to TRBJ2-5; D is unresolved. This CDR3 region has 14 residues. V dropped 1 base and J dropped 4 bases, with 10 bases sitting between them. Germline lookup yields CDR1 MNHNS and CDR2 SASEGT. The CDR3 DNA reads TGTGCCAGCAGTGAAGACCGTTGGGGAGAGACCCAGTACTTC. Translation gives CASSEDRWGETQYF.

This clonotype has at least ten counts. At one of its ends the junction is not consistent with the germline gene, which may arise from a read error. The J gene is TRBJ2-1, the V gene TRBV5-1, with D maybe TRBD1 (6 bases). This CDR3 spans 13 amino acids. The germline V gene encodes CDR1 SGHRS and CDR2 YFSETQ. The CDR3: CASSLTGYNEQFF. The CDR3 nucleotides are TGTGCCAGCAGCTTGACAGGCTACAATGAGCAGTTCTTC.